Reported below is one T cell receptor beta chain. The antigen remains undetermined. The data belong to a study of beta chain features in type 1 diabetes. Whole-study context: Patients looked much like healthy donors when it came to age, gender and cell yields.

General study points: Among all four CD4+ subsets, Type 1 diabetes patients had TCRB CDR3s that were moderately but significantly shorter. In the patient group, naive, central memory and Treg TCRB repertoires seemed more alike than in the healthy donor group.

The V end lost 8 bases, the J end lost 1 base, and 17 bases lay between the germline ends. The CDR3 is 15 residues long. Germline V gene data show CDR1 as SNHLY and CDR2 as FYNNEI. The sequenced template was cDNA made from the entire isolated RNA. Sequencing was performed with immunoSEQ multiplex PCR; in TCRdb, only in-frame clones are kept and a portion is missing. The sample shows approximately 27,000 clones, about 45% of them seen only once. This TCR was recovered from a young man with type 1 diabetes. V is TRBV2 and J is TRBJ1-1; D unresolved. Source material: stem cell memory CD4+ T cells from blood. Written as DNA, the CDR3 is TGTGCCAGCCAATTTCACCGGGATGAGAACACTGAAGCTTTCTTT. This encodes CASQFHRDENTEAFF.